This T cell receptor (beta chain) emerged from a study of T cells in Graves' hyperthyroidism and ophthalmopathy (dated by TCRdb to the late 2010s). About the investigation overall: Peripheral blood samples were taken at initial diagnosis, before any treatment was given. To identify TCR V-J signatures that set the groups apart, the researchers used a discovery cohort of 95 to 100 patients, made up of roughly 45 with Graves' ophthalmopathy and some 58 with stable Graves' hyperthyroidism. An independent validation cohort of under 20 hyperthyroidism patients and about 15 patients who later progressed to ophthalmopathy tested prospective prediction of ophthalmopathy. The approximately 100 discovery patients were randomly divided into training and test sets at a 7:3 ratio. In about six Graves' hyperthyroidism patients, the study also compared T-cell repertoires from thyroid tissue with T-cell repertoires from blood. Following sampling, methimazole starting at 30 mg daily was given to hyperthyroidism patients, and high-dose intravenous methylprednisolone was given to ophthalmopathy patients. The paper reports TCR Vbeta CDR3 sequencing of more than 120 peripheral blood samples: 43 ophthalmopathy, fewer than 85 hyperthyroidism and around 17 progressor patients. Study-wide conclusions, independent of this receptor: No statistical method was used to fix the sample size in advance, and group allocation was not hidden from the investigators. A model built on a 13 V-J signature distinguished ophthalmopathy from stable hyperthyroidism, reaching around 90% sensitivity and about 81% specificity in cross-validation and 80%/75% in testing. During validation, the model predicted progression to ophthalmopathy a median of about 6.3 months ahead of onset, with roughly 65% sensitivity and roughly 72% specificity. Most expanded thyroid clonotypes (frequency above 0.001) were also detected in blood, a finding suggesting that blood repertoires may reflect thyroid immune responses.

Worth noting for this clonotype: Its antigen is still unknown. It may be a read error: a sequence one base away is much more abundant.

Amplification of TCR beta CDR3 regions was carried out from RNA transcripts. For the first round of RT-PCR on the TCR CDR3, the HTBI primer set was used together with the Qiagen OneStep RT-PCR kit. Libraries were constructed in a second round of multiplex PCR, after which size selection and purification were carried out. Libraries were sequenced paired-end with 100 bp reads on an Illumina HiSeq2000. The authors processed their data as follows. SOAPnuke was used to process the raw data, removing reads that contained adapters or uncalled bases, had a mean Phred below 15, or lacked an exact match to the constant primer or identifier. High-quality paired reads were merged with COPE v1.2.5, and unique nucleotide sequences were defined as clonotypes. Clonotypes were aligned to IMGT TRBV, TRBD and TRBJ reference segments using MiTCR v1.1. The analysis included only V-J combinations with a frequency above 0.0001, which together covered around 99% of the repertoires. The TCS score was defined as F50 (clonal expansion) divided by E x V (chaos), with BLOSUM62-based TCRdist calculated between CDR3 peptides within each V-J. Welch's t-statistics and random forest reduced around 550 V-J features to fewer than 15, which were used in a naive Bayes classifier (R e1071). The public reads were run again by TCRdb, first through fastp at Q25 and then through MiXCR, and only productive beta chains were kept. Identical CDR3 proteins give one entry, which carries the most common genes and DNA. These V and J calls derive from TCRdb rather than the authors' analysis. Recorded for this sample are a few hundred thousand distinct CDR3 sequences; around 16% of them occurred a single time. Of the sample, approximately 3.5% is held by the ten largest clones.

The V end gives up 4 bases and the J end 5 bases, leaving 6 bases in the junction not matched to a gene. From the cysteine up to the phenylalanine, the CDR3 has a length of 14 residues. Only the CDR3 DNA stays, 42 bases, in frame from base 1. CDR1 and CDR2, per the germline V gene, are SGHRS and YFSETQ. Ophthalmopathy patients had moderately to severely active disease, Clinical Activity Score of at least 3, NOSPECS grade of at least 4, and duration under 3 months. Patients with uncontrolled infections, other autoimmune diseases, pregnancy or lactation were excluded. Diagnoses relied on clinical symptoms, serum thyroxine and TRAb, thyroid ultrasound and orbital computed tomography. PBMCs were isolated from 7.5 to 10 ml of fresh peripheral blood by Ficoll-Paque density gradient centrifugation. Trizol reagent was used to extract total RNA, and RNA quality was then checked on an Agilent 2100 Bioanalyzer.

The chain couples TRBV5-1 to TRBJ2-5; TRBD1 aligns with 9 central bases. Sequencing was performed on blood. The sequence derives from a woman between 40 and 50 years old with Graves' ophthalmopathy. The sequence in DNA is TGCGCCAGCAGCGGGGGACAGGGCACGGAGACCCAGTACTTC. This codes for CASSGGQGTETQYF.